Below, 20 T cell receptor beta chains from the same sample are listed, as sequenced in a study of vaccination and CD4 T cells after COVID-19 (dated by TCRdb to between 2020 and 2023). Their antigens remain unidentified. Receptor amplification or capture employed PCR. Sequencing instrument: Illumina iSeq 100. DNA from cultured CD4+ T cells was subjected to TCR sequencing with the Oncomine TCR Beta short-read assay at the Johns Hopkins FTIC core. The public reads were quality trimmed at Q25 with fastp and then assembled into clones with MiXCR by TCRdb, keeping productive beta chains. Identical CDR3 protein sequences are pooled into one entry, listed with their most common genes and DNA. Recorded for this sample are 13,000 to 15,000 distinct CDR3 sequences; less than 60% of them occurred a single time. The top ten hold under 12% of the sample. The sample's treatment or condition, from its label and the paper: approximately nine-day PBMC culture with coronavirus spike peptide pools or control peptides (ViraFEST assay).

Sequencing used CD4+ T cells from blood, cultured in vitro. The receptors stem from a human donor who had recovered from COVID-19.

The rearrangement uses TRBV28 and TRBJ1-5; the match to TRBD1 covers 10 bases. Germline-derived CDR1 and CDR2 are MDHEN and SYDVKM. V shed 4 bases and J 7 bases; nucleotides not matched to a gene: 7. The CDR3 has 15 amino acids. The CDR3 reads CASSWIGTGDQPQHF. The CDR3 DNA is TGTGCCAGCAGTTGGATCGGGACAGGGGACCAGCCCCAGCATTTT. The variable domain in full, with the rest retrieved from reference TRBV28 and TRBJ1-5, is DVKVTQSSRYLVKRTGEKVFLECVQDMDHENMFWYRQDPGLGLRLIYFSYDVKMKEKGDIPEGYSVSREKKERFSLILESASTNQTSMYLCASSWIGTGDQPQHFGDGTRLSIL.

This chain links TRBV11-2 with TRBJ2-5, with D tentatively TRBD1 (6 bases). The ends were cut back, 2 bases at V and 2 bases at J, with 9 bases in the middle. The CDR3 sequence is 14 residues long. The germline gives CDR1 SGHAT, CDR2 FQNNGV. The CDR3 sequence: CASSLNQGQETQYF. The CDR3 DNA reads TGTGCCAGCAGCTTAAATCAGGGGCAAGAGACCCAGTACTTC.

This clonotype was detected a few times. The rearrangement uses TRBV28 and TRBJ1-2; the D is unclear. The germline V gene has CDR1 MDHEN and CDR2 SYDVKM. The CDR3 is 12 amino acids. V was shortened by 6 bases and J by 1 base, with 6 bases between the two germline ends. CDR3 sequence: CASRRDNYGYTF. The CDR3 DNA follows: TGTGCCAGCAGGCGGGATAACTATGGCTACACCTTC.

The CDR3 region has the DNA TGCAGTGCTAGAGGATTGGGAAACCAAGAGACCCAGTACTTC. Amino acids: CSARGLGNQETQYF. V usage is TRBV20-1 and J usage is TRBJ2-5, with unresolved D. CDR1 DFQATT and CDR2 SNEGSKA come from the germline V gene (reference sequence). The CDR3 loop spans 14 amino acids. The V end was cut by 1 base, the J end by 0 bases, with 9 bases between.

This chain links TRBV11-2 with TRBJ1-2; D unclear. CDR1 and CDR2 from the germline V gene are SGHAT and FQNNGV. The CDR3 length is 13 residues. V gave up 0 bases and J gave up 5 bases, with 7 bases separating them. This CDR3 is CASSLDLQYGYTF. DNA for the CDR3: TGTGCCAGCAGCTTAGATCTGCAGTATGGCTACACCTTC.

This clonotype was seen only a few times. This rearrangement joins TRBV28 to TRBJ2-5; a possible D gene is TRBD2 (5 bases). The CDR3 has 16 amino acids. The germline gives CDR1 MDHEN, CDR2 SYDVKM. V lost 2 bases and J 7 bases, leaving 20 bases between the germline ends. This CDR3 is CASSLGETAGSRTQYF. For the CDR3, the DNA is TGTGCCAGCAGTTTAGGAGAGACGGCGGGTAGTCGGACCCAGTACTTC.

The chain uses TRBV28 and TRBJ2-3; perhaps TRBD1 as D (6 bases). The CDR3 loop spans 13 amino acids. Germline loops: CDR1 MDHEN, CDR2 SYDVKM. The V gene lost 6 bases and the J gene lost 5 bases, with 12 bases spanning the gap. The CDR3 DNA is TGTGCCAGCAGGGGGGCAGGGATAGATACGCAGTATTTT. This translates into CASRGAGIDTQYF.

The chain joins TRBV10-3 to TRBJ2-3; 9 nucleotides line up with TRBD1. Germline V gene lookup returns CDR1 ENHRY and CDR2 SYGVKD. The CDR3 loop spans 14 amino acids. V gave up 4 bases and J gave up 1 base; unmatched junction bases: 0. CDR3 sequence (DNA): TGTGCCATCAGTGGGGACAGGGGCACAGATACGCAGTATTTT. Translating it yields CAISGDRGTDTQYF.

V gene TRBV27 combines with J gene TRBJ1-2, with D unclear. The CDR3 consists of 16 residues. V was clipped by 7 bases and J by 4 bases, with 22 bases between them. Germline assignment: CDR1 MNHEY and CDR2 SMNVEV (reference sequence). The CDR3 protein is CASTSIEGGTPYGYTF. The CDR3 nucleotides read TGTGCCAGCACCTCTATAGAAGGAGGAACACCCTATGGCTACACCTTC.

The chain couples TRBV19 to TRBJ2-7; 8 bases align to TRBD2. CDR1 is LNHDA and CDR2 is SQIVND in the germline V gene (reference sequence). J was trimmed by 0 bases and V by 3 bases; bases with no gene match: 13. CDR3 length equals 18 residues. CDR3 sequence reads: CASSIGVPAGGFSYEQYF. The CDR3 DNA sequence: TGTGCCAGTAGTATCGGGGTTCCCGCGGGAGGATTCTCCTACGAGCAGTACTTC.

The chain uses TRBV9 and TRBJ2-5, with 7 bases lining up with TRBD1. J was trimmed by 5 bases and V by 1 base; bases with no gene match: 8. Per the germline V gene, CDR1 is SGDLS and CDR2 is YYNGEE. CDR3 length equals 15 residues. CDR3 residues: CASSVRGGGMETQYF. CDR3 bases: TGTGCCAGCAGCGTAAGAGGGGGCGGTATGGAGACCCAGTACTTC.

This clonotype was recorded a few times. CDR3 sequence reads: CASSSHGTSGRKNEQYF. The CDR3 nucleotides read TGTGCCAGCAGTTCCCATGGGACTAGCGGGAGGAAAAACGAGCAGTACTTC. V and J are TRBV28 and TRBJ2-7; 15 bases align to TRBD2. CDR1 is MDHEN and CDR2 is SYDVKM in the germline V gene. Losses at the gene ends were 4 bases for V and 5 bases for J; bases not matched to a gene: 9. The CDR3 runs 17 residues.

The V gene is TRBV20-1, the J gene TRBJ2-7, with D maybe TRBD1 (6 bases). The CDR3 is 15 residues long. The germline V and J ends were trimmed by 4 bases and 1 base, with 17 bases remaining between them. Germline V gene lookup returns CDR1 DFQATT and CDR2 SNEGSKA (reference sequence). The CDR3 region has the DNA TGCAGTGCTACGAACACAGGACAGATGTCCTACGAGCAGTACTTC. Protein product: CSATNTGQMSYEQYF.

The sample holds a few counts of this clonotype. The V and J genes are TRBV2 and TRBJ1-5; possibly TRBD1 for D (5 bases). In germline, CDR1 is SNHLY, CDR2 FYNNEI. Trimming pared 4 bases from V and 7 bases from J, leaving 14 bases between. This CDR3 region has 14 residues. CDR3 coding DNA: TGTGCCAGCAGTGGGGTGGGGCTCCGGCAGCCCCAGCATTTT. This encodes CASSGVGLRQPQHF.

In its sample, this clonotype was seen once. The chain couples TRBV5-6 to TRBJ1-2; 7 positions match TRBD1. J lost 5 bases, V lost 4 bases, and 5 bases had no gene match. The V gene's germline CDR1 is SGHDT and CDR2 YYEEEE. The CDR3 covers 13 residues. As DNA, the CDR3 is TGTGCCAGCAGCCGGGACAGATCTTATGGCTACACCTTC. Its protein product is CASSRDRSYGYTF.

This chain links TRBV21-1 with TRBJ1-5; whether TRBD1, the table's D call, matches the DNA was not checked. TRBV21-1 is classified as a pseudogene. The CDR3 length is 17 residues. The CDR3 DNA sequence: TGTGCCAGCAGCTCGCGGTTGACAGGGTCTTTGTTTCAGCCCCAGCATTTT. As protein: CASSSRLTGSLFQPQHF.

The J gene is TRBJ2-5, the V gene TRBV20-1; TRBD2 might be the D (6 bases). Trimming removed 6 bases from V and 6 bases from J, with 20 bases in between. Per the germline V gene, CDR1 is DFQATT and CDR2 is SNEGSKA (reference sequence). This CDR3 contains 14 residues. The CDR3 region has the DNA TGCAGTGCCCACTCCGGGACTCCCGGCCAGACCCAGTACTTC. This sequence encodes CSAHSGTPGQTQYF.

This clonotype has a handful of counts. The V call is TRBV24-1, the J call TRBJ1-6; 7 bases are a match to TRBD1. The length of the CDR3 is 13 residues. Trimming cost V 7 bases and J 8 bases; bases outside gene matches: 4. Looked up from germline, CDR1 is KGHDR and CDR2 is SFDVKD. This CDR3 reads CATSDREDSPLHF. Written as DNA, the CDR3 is TGTGCCACCAGCGACAGGGAGGATTCACCCCTCCACTTT.

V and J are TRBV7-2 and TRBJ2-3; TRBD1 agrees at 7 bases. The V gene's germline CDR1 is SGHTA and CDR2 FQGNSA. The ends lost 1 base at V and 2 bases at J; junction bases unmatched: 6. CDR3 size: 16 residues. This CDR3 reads CASSLGTGLNTDTQYF. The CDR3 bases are TGTGCCAGCAGCTTAGGGACAGGCCTTAACACAGATACGCAGTATTTT.

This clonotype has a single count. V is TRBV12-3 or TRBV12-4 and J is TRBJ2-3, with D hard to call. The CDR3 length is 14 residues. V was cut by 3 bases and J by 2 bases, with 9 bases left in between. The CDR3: CASSLLWVTDTQYF. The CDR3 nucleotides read TGTGCCAGCAGTTTGCTTTGGGTCACAGATACGCAGTATTTT.